This T cell receptor (beta chain) was sequenced for a study of T-cell memory formation after mild COVID-19. CDR1 is SGHNT and CDR2 is YYREEE in the germline V gene (reference sequence). The V and J ends lost 0 bases and 4 bases, in that order; junction bases with no gene match: 6. This CDR3 region has 15 residues. TCRdb reanalysed the 5' RACE reads using MiXCR and keeps one entry per CDR3 protein. In the table there are fewer than 700,000 distinct CDR3 sequences, approximately 19% of which are singletons. Sequencing was carried out using PBMCs or a T cell subset sorted from them (not recorded which). The chain is built from TRBV5-4 and TRBJ2-5; 7 bases fit TRBD1. The source of this sequence is an adult woman who had mild COVID-19 (a few samples of this study predate the infection). Cell type and time point are not known. As DNA, the CDR3 is TGTGCCAGCAGCTTGGAGGGGGCAGTGGGAGAGACCCAGTACTTC. Translating gives CASSLEGAVGETQYF.